This TCR beta chain stems from a study of cytomegalovirus exposure and HLA in healthy donors. Study-wide findings and caveats: Excluded: some indistinguishable V segments such as TRBV6-2 and TRBV6-3. A later analysis showed that HLA-associated TCR beta chains had undergone more clonal expansion than equally common others. In a later analysis, the majority of CMV-associated beta chains seemingly showed HLA restriction.

Points on this clone: The antigen is unknown.

The PCR contained 60 Vbeta and 13 Jbeta primers. Authors' data handling: In a later analysis, of around 80 million unique beta chains, roughly 9.9 million appeared in at least two donors. Sequenced by immunoSEQ multiplex PCR; TCRdb stores in-frame clones only, minus some. V and J calls and clone size are given by that table; D and trimming were obtained from the DNA. Found here are roughly 150,000 clones, 70% to 90% of them singletons; the top ten hold around 2.5%. Germline trimming cut 3 bases from V and 6 bases from J; bases unmatched to any gene: 9. Germline values: CDR1 MNHNY, CDR2 SVGAGI (reference sequence). The CDR3 contains 16 residues.

The receptor's source is a man aged 25 to 40 in good health and CMV-seropositive. The chain joins TRBV6-6 to TRBJ2-2; 8 bases map to TRBD2. The sample comprised PBMCs. The DNA for the CDR3 is TGTGCCAGCAGTTATAGTCTAGCGGGTGCCCCCGGGGAGCTGTTTTTT. Its translation: CASSYSLAGAPGELFF.